This T cell receptor (beta chain) was recorded in a study of T-cell memory formation after mild COVID-19. This clonotype was seen only a few times. What it binds is not known. Study observations and caveats: While clones contracting from day 15 to 85 were balanced between CD4 and CD8, later expanders leaned CD4+.

TCRdb reprocessed the 5' RACE reads with MiXCR, giving one entry per CDR3 protein. This table holds about 350,000 distinct CDR3 sequences, approximately 15% found once. V gave up 3 bases and J gave up 1 base; unmatched junction bases: 5. CDR3 length: 16 residues. Germline V CDR1 and CDR2: LGHNA, YSLEER. This TCR was sampled from a man between 18 and 35 years old who had mild COVID-19 (a few samples of this study predate the infection). Cell type and time point are not known. The V and J genes are TRBV4-3 and TRBJ2-2; 7 bases align to TRBD1. Source material: PBMCs or a T cell subset sorted from them (not recorded which). The CDR3 loop reads CASSQTWTGNTGELFF. The DNA of the CDR3 is TGCGCCAGCAGCCAGACCTGGACAGGGAACACCGGGGAGCTGTTTTTT.